This T cell receptor beta chain was recovered during a study of response to subunit inactivated influenza vaccine. TCRdb independently ran MiXCR on the RT-PCR reads; one entry per CDR3 protein. The sample records approximately 520,000 distinct CDR3 sequences, 25% being singletons. Findings of the study overall: With each seasonal influenza vaccination, the authors suggested, few new T cells are recruited.

Note on this clonotype: Antigen unknown.

This CDR3 contains 14 residues. Germline loops: CDR1 SGHRS, CDR2 YFSETQ. V was clipped by 4 bases and J by 1 base, with 12 bases between them. Sequenced material: CD4+ T cells sorted from PBMCs, taken roughly 5 days after vaccination. This clonotype was obtained from a man aged 50-59 years who received an inactivated influenza vaccine. The chain uses TRBV5-1 and TRBJ2-7; a possible D gene is TRBD1 (5 bases). CDR3 in DNA: TGCGCCAGCAGCCGGTCAGACAGTTCCTACGAGCAGTACTTC. Residues: CASSRSDSSYEQYF.